The rows below give T cell receptor beta chains drawn from one sample of a study of cytomegalovirus exposure and HLA in healthy donors. The data were produced by immunoSEQ multiplex PCR, yet TCRdb's version contains in-frame clones alone and is incomplete. The table has over 95,000 clones, roughly 80% seen once. Source material: PBMCs. The source is a female donor in good health and CMV-seronegative. The CDR3 runs from the conserved cysteine through the conserved F or W. Fields, in order: CDR3 length, D gene, clone size, V gene, J gene, CDR3 protein, CDR3 DNA. A D gene is named only where the DNA matches it firmly. The size of a clone is reported for some rows only, either as once, few or many, or as a class for expanded clones.

14	.	.	TRBV7-9	TRBJ2-7	CASSLGAAAYEQYF	TGTGCCAGCAGCTTAGGAGCGGCGGCCTACGAGCAGTACTTC
15	.	.	TRBV7-2	TRBJ1-5	CASSLALVGNQPQHF	TGTGCCAGCAGCTTAGCGCTCGTAGGCAATCAGCCCCAGCATTTT
14	TRBD1	.	TRBV19	TRBJ1-1	CASGYDRANTEAFF	TGTGCCAGTGGATACGACAGGGCGAACACTGAAGCTTTCTTT
16	.	.	TRBV4-2	TRBJ2-4	CASSQEGGLSKNIQYF	TGTGCCAGCAGCCAAGAGGGGGGGCTGTCCAAAAACATTCAGTACTTC
15	.	.	TRBV25-1	TRBJ1-3	CASSESGARGNTIYF	TGTGCCAGCAGTGAATCGGGAGCACGAGGAAACACCATATATTTT
12	.	few	TRBV6-6	TRBJ1-6	CASSFLNSPLHF	TGTGCCAGCAGTTTTCTTAATTCACCCCTCCACTTT
14	.	.	TRBV18	TRBJ1-1	CASSRGTPNTEAFF	TGTGCCAGCTCACGAGGGACACCGAACACTGAAGCTTTCTTT
15	TRBD2	few	TRBV19	TRBJ2-3	CASSTTSGSTDTQYF	TGTGCCAGTAGTACAACTAGCGGTAGCACAGATACGCAGTATTTT
15	.	.	TRBV6-5	TRBJ2-5	CASSYSHAIAETQYF	TGTGCCAGCAGTTACTCTCATGCGATAGCGGAGACCCAGTACTTC
13	TRBD2	.	TRBV6-5	TRBJ2-7	CASRGGASYEQYF	TGTGCCAGCAGGGGAGGGGCGTCCTACGAGCAGTACTTC
17	TRBD2	.	TRBV7-6	TRBJ2-1	CASSLALTSGGEGEQFF	TGTGCCAGCAGCTTAGCATTGACTAGCGGGGGAGAGGGTGAGCAGTTCTTC
14	.	once	TRBV7-2	TRBJ1-3	CASSPGRAGNTIYF	TGTGCCAGCAGCCCAGGGAGGGCTGGAAACACCATATATTTT
17	.	.	TRBV10-3	TRBJ1-1	CAISESTGRGFQTEAFF	TGTGCCATCAGTGAGTCGACTGGTCGGGGGTTTCAGACTGAAGCTTTCTTT
16	TRBD2	.	TRBV5-5	TRBJ2-3	CASSLRRLASTDTQYF	TGTGCCAGCAGCTTGCGGAGACTAGCGAGCACAGATACGCAGTATTTT
18	TRBD2	.	TRBV7-6	TRBJ2-5	CASSSEWGLAGGQETQYF	TGTGCCAGCAGCTCCGAATGGGGACTAGCGGGGGGACAAGAGACCCAGTACTTC
15	.	.	TRBV11-2	TRBJ2-3	CASSRPRFSTDTQYF	TGTGCCAGCAGCCGTCCTCGGTTTAGCACAGATACGCAGTATTTT
14	TRBD1	.	TRBV2	TRBJ1-2	CASPTATGDYGYTF	TGTGCCAGCCCCACGGCCACAGGGGACTATGGCTACACCTTC
17	.	.	TRBV2	TRBJ1-2	CASQEGGLKPINYGYTF	TGTGCCAGCCAAGAAGGGGGTTTAAAGCCGATTAACTATGGCTACACCTTC
15	TRBD1	.	TRBV5-1	TRBJ2-7	CASRSGTGITYEQYF	TGCGCCAGCAGGTCCGGGACAGGGATAACCTACGAGCAGTACTTC
13	.	.	TRBV27	TRBJ1-3	CASSHGGGNTIYF	TGTGCCAGCAGTCACGGAGGTGGAAACACCATATATTTT
14	TRBD1	.	TRBV9	TRBJ1-1	CASSPGQGNTEAFF	TGTGCCAGCAGCCCCGGACAGGGGAACACTGAAGCTTTCTTT
16	TRBD1	.	TRBV19	TRBJ1-6	CASSIAGTGVNSPLHF	TGTGCCAGTAGTATCGCCGGGACAGGGGTTAATTCACCCCTCCACTTT
15	TRBD1	.	TRBV11-3	TRBJ2-1	CASSRDRSSYNEQFF	TGTGCCAGCAGCCGGGACAGGAGCTCCTACAATGAGCAGTTCTTC
14	.	.	TRBV10-3	TRBJ1-1	CAISLRGWETEAFF	TGTGCCATCAGCCTCAGGGGTTGGGAGACTGAAGCTTTCTTT
14	.	few	TRBV19	TRBJ1-1	CASSMTGVNTEAFF	TGTGCCAGTAGTATGACCGGGGTGAACACTGAAGCTTTCTTT
15	.	few	TRBV4-3	TRBJ1-2	CASSQLQAGVYGYTF	TGCGCCAGCAGCCAACTTCAGGCAGGGGTCTATGGCTACACCTTC
11	.	.	TRBV20-1	TRBJ1-1	CSAREGTEAFF	TGCAGTGCTAGGGAGGGAACTGAAGCTTTCTTT
10	.	.	TRBV19	TRBJ1-2	CASRGGGYTF	TGTGCCAGTAGGGGAGGTGGCTACACCTTC
16	TRBD2	.	TRBV7-6	TRBJ2-1	CASSPTRTSGSNEQFF	TGTGCCAGCAGCCCTACTCGGACTAGCGGGTCCAATGAGCAGTTCTTC
12	.	.	TRBV25-1	TRBJ2-1	CASSWSYNEQFF	TGTGCCAGCAGTTGGAGTTACAATGAGCAGTTCTTC
14	.	.	TRBV13	TRBJ2-7	CASSLGQSSYEQYF	TGTGCCAGCAGCCTAGGACAGAGCTCCTACGAGCAGTACTTC
16	.	once	TRBV4-3	TRBJ2-1	CASSQRGPPRYNEQFF	TGCGCCAGCAGCCAACGCGGGCCCCCACGCTACAATGAGCAGTTCTTC
16	TRBD2	.	TRBV7-2	TRBJ2-5	CASTTILTSGEKTQYF	TGTGCCAGCACTACGATCCTTACTAGCGGGGAGAAGACCCAGTACTTC
13	.	.	TRBV19	TRBJ2-2	CASSTVAPGELFF	TGTGCCAGTAGTACAGTAGCGCCCGGGGAGCTGTTTTTT
19	.	once	TRBV2	TRBJ1-6	CASRRPGRERSSYNSPLHF	TGTGCCAGCCGAAGACCCGGACGGGAGCGAAGCTCCTATAATTCACCCCTCCACTTT
15	TRBD2	.	TRBV7-9	TRBJ2-2	CASSKGLENTGELFF	TGTGCCAGCAGCAAAGGACTAGAGAACACCGGGGAGCTGTTTTTT
16	.	.	TRBV7-2	TRBJ1-2	CASSRSGVGANYGYTF	TGTGCCAGCAGCCGATCCGGGGTGGGAGCTAACTATGGCTACACCTTC
16	.	.	TRBV6-5	TRBJ2-5	CASSYSPFLGSETQYF	TGTGCCAGCAGTTACTCCCCCTTTTTGGGCTCTGAGACCCAGTACTTC
17	TRBD1	.	TRBV5-6	TRBJ1-2	CASSRAVRDRRNYGYTF	TGTGCCAGCAGTCGCGCAGTCCGGGACAGGAGAAATTATGGCTACACCTTC
15	.	.	TRBV2	TRBJ1-2	CASSELDSFNYGYTF	TGTGCCAGCAGTGAACTGGACAGCTTTAACTATGGCTACACCTTC
14	.	few	TRBV4-3	TRBJ1-1	CASSLALGNTEAFF	TGCGCCAGCAGCCTAGCACTGGGGAACACTGAAGCTTTCTTT
13	.	.	TRBV19	TRBJ1-3	CASSEINWNTIYF	TGTGCCAGTAGTGAGATCAATTGGAACACCATATATTTT
15	.	.	TRBV5-1	TRBJ2-5	CASSLGLGVEETQYF	TGCGCCAGCAGCTTGGGACTAGGGGTTGAAGAGACCCAGTACTTC
14	.	.	TRBV5-4	TRBJ1-6	CASSLKQPNSPLHF	TGTGCCAGCAGCTTGAAACAGCCCAATTCACCCCTCCACTTT
17	.	.	TRBV27	TRBJ1-2	CASSFFAEMGHFRGYTF	TGTGCCAGCAGTTTTTTTGCGGAGATGGGACATTTTCGTGGCTACACCTTC